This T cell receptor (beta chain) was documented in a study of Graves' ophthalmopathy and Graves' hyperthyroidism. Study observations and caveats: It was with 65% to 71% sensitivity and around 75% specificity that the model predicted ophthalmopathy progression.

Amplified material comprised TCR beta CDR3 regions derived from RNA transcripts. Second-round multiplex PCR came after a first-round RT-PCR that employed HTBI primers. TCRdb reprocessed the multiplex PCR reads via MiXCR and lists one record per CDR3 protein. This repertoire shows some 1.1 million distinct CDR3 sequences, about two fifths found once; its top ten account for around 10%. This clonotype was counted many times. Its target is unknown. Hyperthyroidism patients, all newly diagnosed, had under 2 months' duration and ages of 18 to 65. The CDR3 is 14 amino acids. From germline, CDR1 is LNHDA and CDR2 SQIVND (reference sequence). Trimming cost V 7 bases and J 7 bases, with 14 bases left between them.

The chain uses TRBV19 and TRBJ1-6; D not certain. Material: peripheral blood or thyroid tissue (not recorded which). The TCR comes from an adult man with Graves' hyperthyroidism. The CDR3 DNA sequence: TGTGCCAGTATAGCCCCAAGTTCCAATTCACCCCTCCACTTT. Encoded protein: CASIAPSSNSPLHF.